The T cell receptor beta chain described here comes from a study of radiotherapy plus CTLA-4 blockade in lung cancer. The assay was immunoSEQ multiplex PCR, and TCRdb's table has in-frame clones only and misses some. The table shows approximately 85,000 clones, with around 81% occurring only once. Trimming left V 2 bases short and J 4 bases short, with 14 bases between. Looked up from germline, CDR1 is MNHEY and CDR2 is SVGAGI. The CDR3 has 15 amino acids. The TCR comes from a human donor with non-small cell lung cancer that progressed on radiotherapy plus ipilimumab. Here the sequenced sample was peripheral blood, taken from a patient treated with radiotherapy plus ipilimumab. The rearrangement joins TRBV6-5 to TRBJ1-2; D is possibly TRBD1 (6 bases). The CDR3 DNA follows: TGTGCCAGCAGTTACGAACCAGGGGCCTTCTATGGCTACACCTTC. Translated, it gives CASSYEPGAFYGYTF.